This TCR beta chain was recorded in a study of identical twins. Germline CDR1 and CDR2: LGHNA and YNFKEQ. Unmatched junction bases numbered 8, after V lost 1 base and J lost 2 bases. The CDR3 consists of 17 residues. The cDNA had a unique molecular identifier and a template-switch universal primer site. TCRdb reprocessed the 5' RACE reads via MiXCR and lists one record per CDR3 protein. The sample yields approximately 210,000 distinct CDR3 sequences, roughly 15% seen once. This clonotype has only a few counts. This sample also appeared in a second study, on T cells expressing NK-cell markers. That report adds: All TCR beta repertoires analysed originated from sorted CD3+CD56+NKG2C+, CD3+CD56+NKG2C- and CD3+CD56-NKG2C+ T cells. In over 5 donors, dominant CD3+CD56+NKG2C+ clonotypes ranked among the top 10 CD8+ clonotypes. Expanded NKG2C+ T cell clones were not confirmed as HCMV-specific.

The TCR comes from a woman younger than 35 in good health. Sequencing input: CD8+ T cells sorted from blood. The chain carries TRBV4-2 and TRBJ2-7; 10 bases match TRBD2. CDR3 residues: CASSQGELAGITYEQYF. The CDR3 region has the DNA TGTGCCAGCAGCCAAGGGGAACTAGCGGGGATTACCTACGAGCAGTACTTC.